This T cell receptor (beta chain) was observed in a study of blood T cell repertoires in COVID-19. Study in general: The samples span acute and convalescent COVID-19 from the United States, Italy and Spain. Nucleic acid was either cDNA or gDNA, and it came from T cells, B-cell-depleted T cells, or PBMCs.

Seattle patients were enrolled while actively infected and followed longitudinally. Germline loops: CDR1 MDHEN, CDR2 SYDVKM. Trimming pared 4 bases from V and 9 bases from J, leaving 12 bases between. The CDR3 is 12 amino acids. Per the original data handling: Quantification of nucleated cells was approximated via reference gene primer amplification. The table came from immunoSEQ multiplex PCR; TCRdb's copy has only in-frame clones and leaves some out. The DNA was the basis for D and trimming; V, J and clone size are from that table. This table has more than 300,000 clones, approximately 87% appearing once.

This sequence joins TRBV28 and TRBJ1-1; tentatively, D is TRBD1 (6 bases). The sample taken for sequencing was peripheral blood. The receptor was isolated from a woman in her twenties or thirties with COVID-19, enrolled during active disease. CDR3 region: CASSSGTSKAFF. In DNA, the CDR3 is TGTGCCAGCAGTTCCGGGACATCTAAAGCTTTCTTT.